This T cell receptor beta chain comes out of a study of shared T cell receptors in the human thymus. V lost 6 bases, J lost 1 base, and 6 bases stayed unmatched. Germline assignment: CDR1 SGHRS and CDR2 YFSETQ. The length of the CDR3 is 15 residues. The data were produced by immunoSEQ multiplex PCR, yet TCRdb's version contains in-frame clones alone and is incomplete. The table lists hundreds of thousands of clones, 70% to 90% of them singletons. The data also belong to a second study, concerning human thymus T cells. That work adds: Obtained as resections during corrective heart surgery, the thymus tissue was then studied. An apparent bias in V and J gene usage was seen in thymic and blood repertoires. Thymic repertoires overlap heavily among unrelated individuals, related research has reported.

The clonotype was recovered from a boy under two years old with a congenital heart defect. Source material: thymocytes. The J gene is TRBJ2-2, the V gene TRBV5-1; 7 nucleotides align to TRBD1. CDR3 protein: CASTRGQMNTGELFF. The CDR3 DNA sequence: TGCGCCAGCACTAGGGGACAGATGAACACCGGGGAGCTGTTTTTT.